The 23 T cell receptor beta chains listed next were all sequenced from one sample in a study of cytomegalovirus exposure and HLA in healthy donors. The PCR used 60 Vbeta and 13 Jbeta primers. Only in-frame clones appear in the TCRdb table, and some are missing; sequencing was by immunoSEQ multiplex PCR. The sample records 100,000 to 150,000 clones, over 60% being singletons. The sequencing sample was made of PBMCs. These receptors came from a woman in her thirties or forties in good health and CMV-seropositive.

This clone ranks as medium-sized (0.01 to 0.1%). This chain joins TRBV19 and TRBJ2-7; the D gene is possibly TRBD1 (5 bases). CDR1 is LNHDA, CDR2 SQIVND, per germline (reference sequence). V lost 3 bases and J 1 base, leaving 13 bases between the germline ends. CDR3 size: 15 residues. The DNA for the CDR3 is TGTGCCAGTAGTATGGCCTCCCAGGGATCCTACGAGCAGTACTTC. This gives the protein CASSMASQGSYEQYF. The variable domain in full, with the rest retrieved from reference TRBV19 and TRBJ2-7, is DGGITQSPKYLFRKEGQNVTLSCEQNLNHDAMYWYRQDPGQGLRLIYYSQIVNDFQKGDIAEGYSVSREKKESFPLTVTSAQKNPTAFYLCASSMASQGSYEQYFGPGTRLTVT.

The gene calls are TRBV5-1 and TRBJ2-5; D gene unclear. The CDR3 extends over 16 amino acids. Germline CDR1 and CDR2: SGHRS and YFSETQ. V gave up 0 bases and J gave up 5 bases, with 17 bases separating them. This CDR3 reads CASSLDGGGTGETQYF. In DNA form, the CDR3 reads TGCGCCAGCAGCTTGGACGGCGGCGGAACTGGGGAGACCCAGTACTTC.

The chain carries TRBV7-6 and TRBJ2-3; D gene unclear. The CDR3 contains 13 residues. Germline V gene lookup returns CDR1 SGHVS and CDR2 FNYEAQ. The V end lost 4 bases, the J end lost 5 bases, and 10 bases lay between the germline ends. The CDR3 spells CASSYGEGDTQYF. Here the CDR3 DNA reads TGTGCCAGCAGCTACGGAGAAGGAGATACGCAGTATTTT.

V and J are TRBV11-3 and TRBJ2-5; tentatively, D is TRBD1 (5 bases). From germline, CDR1 is SGHNT and CDR2 YENEEA. CDR3 size: 13 residues. V was cut by 3 bases and J by 3 bases, with 8 bases left in between. CDR3 residues: CASSFEGEETQYF. DNA of the CDR3: TGTGCCAGCAGCTTTGAAGGGGAAGAGACCCAGTACTTC. Variable domain in full (rest from reference TRBV11-3 and TRBJ2-5): EAGVVQSPRYKIIEKKQPVAFWCNPISGHNTLYWYLQNLGQGPELLIRYENEEAVDDSQLPKDRFSAERLKGVDSTLKIQPAELGDSAVYLCASSFEGEETQYFGPGTRLLVL.

The chain couples TRBV5-5 to TRBJ1-5; maybe TRBD1 (5 bases). Germline loops: CDR1 SGHKS, CDR2 YYEKEE (reference sequence). There are 17 residues in the CDR3. V shed 4 bases and J shed 5 bases, with 22 bases lying between them. The CDR3 reads CASSKHSGLLMDQPQHF. As DNA, the CDR3 is TGTGCCAGCAGCAAGCACTCGGGACTGCTAATGGATCAGCCCCAGCATTTT.

This chain links TRBV18 with TRBJ1-6, with 7 nucleotides matching TRBD1. V shed 3 bases and J 7 bases; nucleotides not matched to a gene: 6. CDR1 KGHSH and CDR2 LQKENI come from the germline V gene. The CDR3 has 15 residues. CDR3 DNA: TGTGCCAGCTCACCCACACAGGGGTGGAATTCACCCCTCCACTTT. This codes for CASSPTQGWNSPLHF.

This clone has just one count. This rearrangement joins TRBV15 to TRBJ1-1; D ambiguous. Looked up from germline, CDR1 is LNHNV and CDR2 is YYDKDF (reference sequence). Deletions cut 3 bases from V and 0 bases from J, with 5 bases between. This CDR3 comprises 13 residues. The CDR3 region is CATSSPMNTEAFF. CDR3 nucleotide sequence: TGTGCCACCAGCAGTCCTATGAACACTGAAGCTTTCTTT.

The genes are TRBV7-9 and TRBJ1-1; perhaps TRBD1 as D (5 bases). Between the trimmed V and J ends, which lost 4 bases and 1 base, there was a span of 10 bases. CDR3 length: 14 residues. CDR1 SEHNR and CDR2 FQNEAQ come from the germline V gene (reference sequence). The CDR3 nucleotides are TGTGCCAGCAGCTCACTACAGGCGAACACTGAAGCTTTCTTT. Translating gives CASSSLQANTEAFF.

This clone was counted a single time. This chain connects TRBV21-1 to TRBJ1-4; the D segment call TRBD1 is taken from the table without a DNA check. TRBV21-1 is designated a pseudogene. The CDR3 loop spans 15 amino acids. DNA for the CDR3: TGTGCCAGCAGCAAAGGGGGCAGCGATAATGAAAAACTGTTTTTT. It translates to CASSKGGSDNEKLFF.

The sample holds a few counts of this clone. The gene calls are TRBV7-3 and TRBJ1-1; weak D call: TRBD1 (5 bases). Trimming removed 0 bases from V and 1 base from J, with 18 bases in between. The germline V gene has CDR1 SGHTA and CDR2 FQGTGA. The CDR3 spans 18 residues. The CDR3 bases are TGTGCCAGCAGCTTAACGATTTCGGGGGGGACTAAGAACACTGAAGCTTTCTTT. This gives the protein CASSLTISGGTKNTEAFF.

A few counts support this clone. The chain employs TRBV29-1 and TRBJ2-5; 7 bases line up with TRBD1. Per the germline V gene, CDR1 is SQVTM and CDR2 is ANQGSEA. V trimming: 7 bases; J trimming: 2 bases; junction bases outside the gene matches: 13. There are 15 residues in the CDR3. CDR3 bases: TGCAGCGCCAAAGGGGGCAGGGAAGGGCAAGAGACCCAGTACTTC. It yields the protein CSAKGGREGQETQYF.

The CDR3 DNA sequence: TGTGCCAGCAAGGGGGATGGTATGTACAATGAGCAGTTCTTC. Its translation is CASKGDGMYNEQFF. The V gene is TRBV2, the J gene TRBJ2-1; D perhaps matches TRBD1 (6 bases). The CDR3 has 14 amino acids. V was pared by 7 bases and J by 4 bases, with 14 bases between. CDR1 and CDR2 from the germline V gene are SNHLY and FYNNEI.

The chain couples TRBV6-1 to TRBJ1-5; D might be TRBD1 (5 bases). The CDR3 loop spans 14 amino acids. Germline assignment: CDR1 MNHNS and CDR2 SASEGT. Trimming took off 5 bases at V and 6 bases at J, with 14 bases between the two ends. CDR3 region: CASSRTAGVQPQHF. CDR3 DNA: TGTGCCAGCAGTCGGACCGCGGGGGTTCAGCCCCAGCATTTT.

This chain connects TRBV11-2 to TRBJ2-3, with D maybe TRBD2 (5 bases). The CDR3 totals 16 residues. The ends were cut back, 4 bases at V and 0 bases at J, with 14 bases in the middle. Germline assignment: CDR1 SGHAT and CDR2 FQNNGV. The DNA of the CDR3 is TGTGCCAGCAGCTCTCTCGGGGTATCAAGCACAGATACGCAGTATTTT. This gives the protein CASSSLGVSSTDTQYF.

The chain carries TRBV9 and TRBJ2-2, with 12 bases matching TRBD2. This CDR3 comprises 17 residues. V trimming: 5 bases; J trimming: 7 bases; junction bases outside the gene matches: 12. From germline, CDR1 is SGDLS and CDR2 YYNGEE. CDR3 amino acids: CASSSYVTSGRSGELFF. CDR3 bases: TGTGCCAGCAGTTCGTATGTGACTAGCGGGAGAAGCGGGGAGCTGTTTTTT. Combining the CDR3 with reference TRBV9 and TRBJ2-2 gives the whole variable domain DSGVTQTPKHLITATGQRVTLRCSPRSGDLSVYWYQQSLDQGLQFLIQYYNGEERAKGNILERFSAQQFPDLHSELNLSSLELGDSALYFCASSSYVTSGRSGELFFGEGSRLTVL.

The chain uses TRBV9 and TRBJ2-7; the match to TRBD2 covers 10 bases. Germline values: CDR1 SGDLS, CDR2 YYNGEE. This CDR3 is built from 18 residues. V shed 0 bases and J 3 bases; nucleotides not matched to a gene: 12. The CDR3: CASSVGGTSVTGDYEQYF. The CDR3 nucleotides are TGTGCCAGCAGCGTAGGAGGGACTAGCGTGACGGGTGACTACGAGCAGTACTTC.

CDR3 in amino acids: CASSLVRVLAGYTF. In nucleotides, the CDR3 is TGTGCCAGCAGCTTAGTCAGGGTACTGGCTGGCTACACCTTC. The chain carries TRBV7-9 and TRBJ1-2; D is perhaps TRBD1 (5 bases). CDR1 and CDR2 (germline): SEHNR, FQNEAQ (reference sequence). V was clipped by 1 base and J by 7 bases, with 13 bases between them. This CDR3 comprises 14 residues.

The chain combines TRBV10-2 with TRBJ1-5, with TRBD1 as a possible D gene (5 bases). The CDR3 has 15 residues. CDR1 and CDR2 (germline): WSHSY, SAAADI. The ends were cut back, 3 bases at V and 7 bases at J, with 16 bases in the middle. The CDR3 DNA reads TGCGCCAGCAGTGAATCTACAGGTTGGTGGCAGCCCCAGCATTTT. This codes for CASSESTGWWQPQHF.

The chain carries TRBV19 and TRBJ2-1; 11 positions agree with TRBD1. With V trimmed by 6 bases and J by 7 bases, 14 bases remained unmatched. Germline V gives CDR1 LNHDA, CDR2 SQIVND (reference sequence). The CDR3 is made up of 17 amino acids. CDR3 sequence (DNA): TGTGCCAGTAGGAGGCAAGTCGGGGGACAGGGGGTAAATGAGCAGTTCTTC. Translated, it gives CASRRQVGGQGVNEQFF.

This clone was seen just once. The chain couples TRBV2 to TRBJ2-7; TRBD1 agrees at 11 bases. The trim removed 1 base at V and 2 bases at J, leaving 1 base unmatched. Germline-derived CDR1 and CDR2 are SNHLY and FYNNEI. CDR3 length equals 15 residues. The CDR3: CASSEGGQGAYEQYF. The CDR3 nucleotides read TGTGCCAGCAGTGAAGGGGGACAGGGGGCCTACGAGCAGTACTTC.

The table lists this clone with a few counts. The chain has TRBV10-2 and TRBJ2-7; no clear D. Germline V gene lookup returns CDR1 WSHSY and CDR2 SAAADI. V was trimmed by 2 bases and J by 3 bases, leaving 11 bases between them. The CDR3 covers 14 residues. CDR3 sequence reads: CASSEGRSDYEQYF. For the CDR3, the DNA is TGCGCCAGCAGTGAGGGTAGATCTGACTACGAGCAGTACTTC.

This chain joins TRBV5-4 and TRBJ2-1; 11 positions agree with TRBD2. J lost 8 bases, V lost 3 bases, and 7 bases had no gene match. Per germline, CDR1 SGHNT and CDR2 YYREEE (reference sequence). There are 15 residues in the CDR3. The CDR3 here is CASSSGVAGGYEQFF. The CDR3 nucleotides read TGTGCCAGCAGCTCGGGAGTAGCGGGAGGGTATGAGCAGTTCTTC.

This clone was seen more than once but under ten times. This sequence joins TRBV5-1 and TRBJ1-4; tentative D call: TRBD1 (5 bases). Trimming removed 7 bases at V and 5 bases at J, with 12 bases between. CDR3 length: 13 residues. In germline, CDR1 is SGHRS, CDR2 YFSETQ. CDR3 sequence: CASAGIFNEKLFF. In nucleotides, the CDR3 is TGCGCCAGCGCAGGGATATTCAATGAAAAACTGTTTTTT. The entire variable domain, with the rest obtained from reference TRBV5-1 and TRBJ1-4, is as follows: KAGVTQTPRYLIKTRGQQVTLSCSPISGHRSVSWYQQTPGQGLQFLFEYFSETQRNKGNFPGRFSGRQFSNSRSEMNVSTLELGDSALYLCASAGIFNEKLFFGSGTQLSVL.